This T cell receptor (beta chain) emerged from a study of T cells in Graves' hyperthyroidism and ophthalmopathy. On the study more broadly: Any treatment followed the collection of peripheral blood at initial diagnosis.

This sample holds PBMCs from about 10 ml fresh peripheral blood. Overall study results and limits: Also found in blood were most expanded thyroid clonotypes above 0.001. Classification by a 13 V-J model distinguished ophthalmopathy from stable hyperthyroidism.

It was RNA transcripts that yielded the amplified TCR beta CDR3 regions. TCR CDR3 regions were first amplified by RT-PCR with HTBI primers. In TCRdb, the multiplex PCR reads were re-called with MiXCR into one record per CDR3 protein. The table shows 390,000 or so distinct CDR3 sequences, with about 15% occurring only once. Per germline, CDR1 WSHSY and CDR2 SAAADI. The CDR3 is 13 residues long. V lost 7 bases to trimming and J lost 3 bases, with 9 bases between them. Many counts were recorded for this clonotype. Its antigen is as yet unknown. This chain uses TRBV10-2 with TRBJ2-2, with D unclear. This TCR derives from a man younger than 35 with Graves' ophthalmopathy. The sequenced sample consisted of blood. The CDR3 sequence is CASMVLYTGELFF. Written as DNA, the CDR3 is TGCGCCAGCATGGTGCTATACACCGGGGAGCTGTTTTTT.